A selection of T cell receptor beta chains follows, all from one sample in a study of patients and donors after allogeneic stem cell transplantation. TCRdb reprocessed the RT-PCR reads with MiXCR, giving one entry per CDR3 protein. The data hold about 40,000 distinct CDR3 sequences, with over 25% observed a single time. Sequencing input: blood, either unsorted or a sorted T cell fraction (not recorded which). These receptors came from a human donor who was either an allogeneic HSCT recipient or a stem cell or donor lymphocyte infusion donor (not recorded which). It is not recorded whose cells these are; they may come from a transplant donor. CDR3s include the opening cysteine and the closing phenylalanine or tryptophan. D genes are given only for firm matches. Not all rows give a size; the values are once, few, many and, for expanded clones, a class.

J gene: TRBJ2-5; V gene: TRBV4-1; D gene: .; clone size: .; CDR3 DNA: TGCGCCAGCAGCCAAGGACCCGGTCGGGAGACCCAGTACTTC; CDR3 protein: CASSQGPGRETQYF
J gene: TRBJ2-2; V gene: TRBV7-7; D gene: .; clone size: .; CDR3 DNA: TGTGCTAGCAGCTTACGGGGCACCGGGGAGCTGTTTTTT; CDR3 protein: CASSLRGTGELFF
J gene: TRBJ1-5; V gene: TRBV25-1; D gene: .; clone size: .; CDR3 DNA: TGTGCCAGCAGTGACTCAGGGTTGCCCAATCAGCCCCAGCATTTT; CDR3 protein: CASSDSGLPNQPQHF
J gene: TRBJ2-7; V gene: TRBV25-1; D gene: TRBD1; clone size: .; CDR3 DNA: TGTGCCAGCAGTTCTTACACCGGGACAGGGGCCTACGAGCAGTACTTC; CDR3 protein: CASSSYTGTGAYEQYF
J gene: TRBJ2-3; V gene: TRBV12-3/TRBV12-4; D gene: .; clone size: few; CDR3 DNA: TGTGCCAGCAGCCTAATGACAGATACGCAGTATTTT; CDR3 protein: CASSLMTDTQYF
J gene: TRBJ1-5; V gene: TRBV24-1; D gene: .; clone size: many; CDR3 DNA: TGTGCCACCAGTGATGGCCAGGGGTTTCAGCCCCAGCATTTT; CDR3 protein: CATSDGQGFQPQHF
J gene: TRBJ1-1; V gene: TRBV29-1; D gene: .; clone size: few; CDR3 DNA: TGCAGCGTTTCGGGGCAGCCGGGCACTGAAGCTTTCTTT; CDR3 protein: CSVSGQPGTEAFF
J gene: TRBJ1-4; V gene: TRBV4-3; D gene: .; clone size: .; CDR3 DNA: TGCGCCAGCAGACAGGGCAATGGGCTGGGGAAACTGTTTTTT; CDR3 protein: CASRQGNGLGKLFF
J gene: TRBJ1-2; V gene: TRBV7-2; D gene: TRBD1; clone size: few; CDR3 DNA: TGTGCCAGCAGCTTTCGACAGGGGGCGCGGGGCTACACCTTC; CDR3 protein: CASSFRQGARGYTF
J gene: TRBJ2-1; V gene: TRBV28; D gene: TRBD1; clone size: .; CDR3 DNA: TGTGCCAGCACCCCAGGGGGCGGTCTATTTAATGAGCAGTTCTTC; CDR3 protein: CASTPGGGLFNEQFF
J gene: TRBJ1-5; V gene: TRBV10-3; D gene: .; clone size: few; CDR3 DNA: TGTGCCATCAGTGAGTCTGCCGACCTCGGCAGCAATCAGCCCCAGCATTTT; CDR3 protein: CAISESADLGSNQPQHF
J gene: TRBJ2-1; V gene: TRBV27; D gene: TRBD2; clone size: .; CDR3 DNA: TGTGCCACCTTACGACTAGCGGGAGGGAACAATGAGCAGTTCTTC; CDR3 protein: CATLRLAGGNNEQFF
J gene: TRBJ2-3; V gene: TRBV20-1; D gene: .; clone size: .; CDR3 DNA: TGCAGTGCTAGCGCTGGGGGATGGGGCACAGATACGCAGTATTTT; CDR3 protein: CSASAGGWGTDTQYF
J gene: TRBJ1-3; V gene: TRBV20-1; D gene: TRBD1; clone size: few; CDR3 DNA: TGCAGTGCGACGGGACAGGGAATTCGCTCTGGAAACACCATATATTTT; CDR3 protein: CSATGQGIRSGNTIYF
J gene: TRBJ2-1; V gene: TRBV20-1; D gene: .; clone size: few; CDR3 DNA: TGCAGTGCTTTCCTAGTCCCGGGTGAGCAGTTCTTC; CDR3 protein: CSAFLVPGEQFF
J gene: TRBJ2-3; V gene: TRBV6-6; D gene: TRBD2; clone size: .; CDR3 DNA: TGTGCCAGCAGTTACGGGGCGGGAGAGGTAGATACGCAGTATTTT; CDR3 protein: CASSYGAGEVDTQYF
J gene: TRBJ2-7; V gene: TRBV6-2/TRBV6-3; D gene: .; clone size: .; CDR3 DNA: TGTGCCAGCAGTCAACAGGAGACGGGGCAGTACTTC; CDR3 protein: CASSQQETGQYF
J gene: TRBJ1-5; V gene: TRBV4-2; D gene: .; clone size: .; CDR3 DNA: TGTGCCAGCAGCCAAGAAGGCGGATCTCAGCCCCAGCATTTT; CDR3 protein: CASSQEGGSQPQHF
J gene: TRBJ1-2; V gene: TRBV10-3; D gene: .; clone size: .; CDR3 DNA: TGTGCCATCAGTGGACTTCTCATCGGCAGGAACTATGGCTACACCTTC; CDR3 protein: CAISGLLIGRNYGYTF
J gene: TRBJ1-2; V gene: TRBV4-2; D gene: TRBD1; clone size: .; CDR3 DNA: TGTGCCAGCAGGGGGACAGGTTCCAGGGATGGCTACACCTTC; CDR3 protein: CASRGTGSRDGYTF
J gene: TRBJ2-4; V gene: TRBV6-6; D gene: .; clone size: .; CDR3 DNA: TGTGCCAGCAGTTACGGCCCCCCGGGATTTATAGCCAAAAACATTCAGTACTTC; CDR3 protein: CASSYGPPGFIAKNIQYF
J gene: TRBJ1-2; V gene: TRBV5-1; D gene: .; clone size: .; CDR3 DNA: TGCGCCAGCAGCTTGGAGGGCCAGGGGCCTAACTATGGCTACACCTTC; CDR3 protein: CASSLEGQGPNYGYTF
J gene: TRBJ2-7; V gene: TRBV12-3/TRBV12-4; D gene: .; clone size: .; CDR3 DNA: TGTGCCAGCAGTTTAGAATCAGGGGTGCAGTACTTC; CDR3 protein: CASSLESGVQYF
J gene: TRBJ1-4; V gene: TRBV7-2; D gene: .; clone size: many; CDR3 DNA: TGTGCCAGCAGCTTCTCTCGGGATGAAAAACTGTTTTTT; CDR3 protein: CASSFSRDEKLFF
J gene: TRBJ1-5; V gene: TRBV10-3; D gene: .; clone size: many; CDR3 DNA: TGTGCCATCATGGGGGGTCTTAGCCAGCCCCAGCATTTT; CDR3 protein: CAIMGGLSQPQHF
J gene: TRBJ1-5; V gene: TRBV6-2/TRBV6-3; D gene: .; clone size: .; CDR3 DNA: TGTGCCAGCAGTTATAGATGGGGCAAGTCCGGCAATCAGCCCCAGCATTTT; CDR3 protein: CASSYRWGKSGNQPQHF
J gene: TRBJ1-3; V gene: TRBV19; D gene: .; clone size: .; CDR3 DNA: TGTGCCAGTGGGCTTTCCGGCGGTGGAAACACCATATATTTT; CDR3 protein: CASGLSGGGNTIYF
J gene: TRBJ2-7; V gene: TRBV6-1; D gene: .; clone size: .; CDR3 DNA: TGTGCCAGCACCTCTGACAGTCGCAGCGCGAGCTCCTACGAGCAGTACTTC; CDR3 protein: CASTSDSRSASSYEQYF
J gene: TRBJ2-2; V gene: TRBV11-2; D gene: .; clone size: .; CDR3 DNA: TGTGCCAGCAGCTTAGGTCAGACCACCGGGGAGCTGTTTTTT; CDR3 protein: CASSLGQTTGELFF
J gene: TRBJ1-6; V gene: TRBV7-2; D gene: .; clone size: few; CDR3 DNA: TGTGCCAGCAGCTTAGCTGGGACGAGTGTTAATTCACCCCTCCACTTT; CDR3 protein: CASSLAGTSVNSPLHF
J gene: TRBJ1-5; V gene: TRBV28; D gene: TRBD1; clone size: .; CDR3 DNA: TGTGCCAGCAGTTCGGGACAGGGATGGGGCAATCAGCCCCAGCATTTT; CDR3 protein: CASSSGQGWGNQPQHF
J gene: TRBJ2-2; V gene: TRBV11-2; D gene: TRBD2; clone size: .; CDR3 DNA: TGTGCCAGCAGCTTATCCCCTAGCGGGAGCCTAGGGCTGTTTTTT; CDR3 protein: CASSLSPSGSLGLFF
J gene: TRBJ1-1; V gene: TRBV29-1; D gene: .; clone size: many; CDR3 DNA: TGCAGCGTCAAGGGGAACACTGAAGCTTTCTTT; CDR3 protein: CSVKGNTEAFF
J gene: TRBJ1-2; V gene: TRBV29-1; D gene: .; clone size: .; CDR3 DNA: TGCAGCGCCGAGGGGGGAGGGTATGGCTACACCTTC; CDR3 protein: CSAEGGGYGYTF
J gene: TRBJ1-1; V gene: TRBV28; D gene: .; clone size: many; CDR3 DNA: TGTGCCAGCAAACGAGGTACAGTCATGAACACTGAAGCTTTCTTT; CDR3 protein: CASKRGTVMNTEAFF
J gene: TRBJ2-5; V gene: TRBV15; D gene: TRBD1; clone size: .; CDR3 DNA: TGTGCCACCAGCAGAGCTTGGACAGGGGGAGAGACCCAGTACTTC; CDR3 protein: CATSRAWTGGETQYF
J gene: TRBJ2-7; V gene: TRBV12-3/TRBV12-4; D gene: .; clone size: .; CDR3 DNA: TGTGCCAGCAGTTTCGTACTAGCAAACGAGCAGTACTTC; CDR3 protein: CASSFVLANEQYF
J gene: TRBJ1-1; V gene: TRBV20-1; D gene: TRBD1; clone size: .; CDR3 DNA: TGCAGTGCTAGAGGAGGACAGGGTGGTGAAGCTTTCTTT; CDR3 protein: CSARGGQGGEAFF
J gene: TRBJ2-1; V gene: TRBV12-3/TRBV12-4; D gene: TRBD2; clone size: .; CDR3 DNA: TGTGCCAGCAGTTTCTTAGCGGGAGGCAATGAGCAGTTCTTC; CDR3 protein: CASSFLAGGNEQFF
J gene: TRBJ2-3; V gene: TRBV6-5; D gene: TRBD2; clone size: many; CDR3 DNA: TGTGCCAGCACGGCTAGCGGGGGGGATACGCAGTATTTT; CDR3 protein: CASTASGGDTQYF
J gene: TRBJ1-1; V gene: TRBV6-4; D gene: .; clone size: .; CDR3 DNA: TGTGCCAGCAGCGCGGACCGATACACTGAAGCTTTCTTT; CDR3 protein: CASSADRYTEAFF
J gene: TRBJ2-1; V gene: TRBV7-9; D gene: .; clone size: few; CDR3 DNA: TGTGCCAGCAGCCCCAAAACCAGGACACAGGACAATGAGCAGTTCTTC; CDR3 protein: CASSPKTRTQDNEQFF
J gene: TRBJ2-3; V gene: TRBV5-4; D gene: .; clone size: .; CDR3 DNA: TGTGCCAGCAGCCCGGAGCGGGCATTCACAGATACGCAGTATTTT; CDR3 protein: CASSPERAFTDTQYF
J gene: TRBJ2-7; V gene: TRBV12-3/TRBV12-4; D gene: .; clone size: few; CDR3 DNA: TGTGCCAGCAGTTTAAAAGGGGACGAGCAGTACTTC; CDR3 protein: CASSLKGDEQYF
J gene: TRBJ1-1; V gene: TRBV29-1; D gene: .; clone size: many; CDR3 DNA: TGCAGCGTTGAAGACGCTGGAAGGGTTGAAGCTTTCTTT; CDR3 protein: CSVEDAGRVEAFF
J gene: TRBJ1-1; V gene: TRBV10-3; D gene: .; clone size: few; CDR3 DNA: TGTGCCACGAGGGGGTGGAGCACTGAAGCTTTCTTT; CDR3 protein: CATRGWSTEAFF
J gene: TRBJ1-5; V gene: TRBV27; D gene: .; clone size: .; CDR3 DNA: TGTGCCAGCAGCACAGCTAATCAGCCCCAGCATTTT; CDR3 protein: CASSTANQPQHF
J gene: TRBJ2-7; V gene: TRBV4-3; D gene: TRBD1; clone size: .; CDR3 DNA: TGCGCCAGCAGCCGAAACCCCGGGACAGGGTACGAGCAGTACTTC; CDR3 protein: CASSRNPGTGYEQYF
J gene: TRBJ1-4; V gene: TRBV7-2; D gene: .; clone size: few; CDR3 DNA: TGTGCCAGCAGCCTCTGGGGCCCGACGGCTGAAAAACTGTTTTTT; CDR3 protein: CASSLWGPTAEKLFF
J gene: TRBJ2-4; V gene: TRBV15; D gene: .; clone size: few; CDR3 DNA: TGTGCCACCAGCGTGGGTTCCAAAAACATTCAGTACTTC; CDR3 protein: CATSVGSKNIQYF
J gene: TRBJ2-7; V gene: TRBV29-1; D gene: TRBD2; clone size: .; CDR3 DNA: TGCAGCGTTGAGCGACTAGCCGGCTACGAGCAGTACTTC; CDR3 protein: CSVERLAGYEQYF
J gene: TRBJ2-3; V gene: TRBV24-1; D gene: .; clone size: .; CDR3 DNA: TGTGCCACCAGCGGCGGGGAGTTCGCAGATACGCAGTATTTT; CDR3 protein: CATSGGEFADTQYF
J gene: TRBJ2-1; V gene: TRBV11-3; D gene: TRBD2; clone size: .; CDR3 DNA: TGTGCCAGCAGCACTAGCGGAGGCTCCTACAATGAGCAGTTCTTC; CDR3 protein: CASSTSGGSYNEQFF
J gene: TRBJ1-3; V gene: TRBV28; D gene: .; clone size: .; CDR3 DNA: TGTGCCAGCTGCTCTGTGAGAAACACCATATATTTT; CDR3 protein: CASCSVRNTIYF
J gene: TRBJ1-4; V gene: TRBV12-3/TRBV12-4; D gene: .; clone size: few; CDR3 DNA: TGTGCCAGCAGTTTAAGAAGAGGAACGGGTGAAAAACTGTTTTTT; CDR3 protein: CASSLRRGTGEKLFF
J gene: TRBJ1-2; V gene: TRBV5-1; D gene: .; clone size: few; CDR3 DNA: TGCGCCAGCAGCCCCCGGGACTCCGGCTATGGCTACACCTTC; CDR3 protein: CASSPRDSGYGYTF
J gene: TRBJ2-7; V gene: TRBV12-3/TRBV12-4; D gene: .; clone size: .; CDR3 DNA: TGTGCCAGCAGTTTAGGAGAGAATCTTGAGCAGTACTTC; CDR3 protein: CASSLGENLEQYF
J gene: TRBJ1-5; V gene: TRBV3-1; D gene: .; clone size: many; CDR3 DNA: TGTGCCAGCAGCCACAGCAATCAGCCCCAGCATTTT; CDR3 protein: CASSHSNQPQHF
J gene: TRBJ1-2; V gene: TRBV12-3/TRBV12-4; D gene: TRBD1; clone size: few; CDR3 DNA: TGTGCCAGCAGTTTGGGGACAGAGTATGGCTACACCTTC; CDR3 protein: CASSLGTEYGYTF
J gene: TRBJ2-3; V gene: TRBV12-3/TRBV12-4; D gene: TRBD2; clone size: .; CDR3 DNA: TGTGCCAGCAGTTTACTAGCGGGTCACACAGATACGCAGTATTTT; CDR3 protein: CASSLLAGHTDTQYF